The sequence of this TCR beta chain was determined in a study of blood T cell repertoires in COVID-19. Whole-study context: Whether acute or convalescent, the COVID-19 samples came from the United States, Italy and Spain.

The Seattle patients joined while their infection was active and were tracked longitudinally afterward. Trimming removed 5 bases from V and 6 bases from J; junction bases left unmatched: 3. Germline V lookup: CDR1 MGHDK, CDR2 SYGVNS. The CDR3 is 13 residues long. In the authors' methods: Amplifying reference gene primers gave estimates of nucleated cell counts. The method was immunoSEQ multiplex PCR; TCRdb's version includes in-frame clones alone and lacks a portion of them. V, J and clone size reflect that table, while D and trimming were determined from the DNA. The data show roughly 380,000 clones, with about 89% seen just once and about 1.4% held by the top ten.

The V gene is TRBV25-1, the J gene TRBJ2-1, with 8 bases matching TRBD1. This sequence was found in a woman aged 40 to 55 with COVID-19, enrolled during active disease. Sequencing used peripheral blood. As DNA, the CDR3 is TGTGCCAGCAGTAACACAGGGGGCAATGAGCAGTTCTTC. Amino acids: CASSNTGGNEQFF.